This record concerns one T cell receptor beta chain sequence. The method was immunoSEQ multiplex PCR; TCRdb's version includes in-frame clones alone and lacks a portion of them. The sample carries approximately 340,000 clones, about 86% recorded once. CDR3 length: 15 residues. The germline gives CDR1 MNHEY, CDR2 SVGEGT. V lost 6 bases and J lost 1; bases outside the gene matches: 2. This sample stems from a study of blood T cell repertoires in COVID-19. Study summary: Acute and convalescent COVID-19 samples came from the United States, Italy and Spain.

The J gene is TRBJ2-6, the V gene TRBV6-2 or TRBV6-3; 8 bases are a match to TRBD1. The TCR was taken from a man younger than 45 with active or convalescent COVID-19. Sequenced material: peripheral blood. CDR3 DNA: TGTGCCAGCAGCGGACAGGGATCTGGGGCCAACGTCCTGACTTTC. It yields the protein CASSGQGSGANVLTF.